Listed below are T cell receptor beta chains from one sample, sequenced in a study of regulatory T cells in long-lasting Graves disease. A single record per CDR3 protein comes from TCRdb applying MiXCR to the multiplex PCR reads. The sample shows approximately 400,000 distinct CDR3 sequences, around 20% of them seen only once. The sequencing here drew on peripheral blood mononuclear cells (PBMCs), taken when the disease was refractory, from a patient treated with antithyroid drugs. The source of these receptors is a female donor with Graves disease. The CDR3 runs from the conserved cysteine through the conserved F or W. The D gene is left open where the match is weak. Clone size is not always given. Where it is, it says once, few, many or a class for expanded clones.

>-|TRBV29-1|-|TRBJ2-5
CSVSWGAETQYF
TGCAGCGTTTCCTGGGGGGCAGAGACCCAGTACTTC
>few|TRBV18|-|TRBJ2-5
CASSPPSMETQYF
TGTGCCAGCTCACCACCGTCCATGGAGACCCAGTACTTC
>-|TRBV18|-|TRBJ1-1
CASRSRGGENTEAFF
TGTGCCAGCAGGTCGCGGGGCGGGGAGAACACTGAAGCTTTCTTT
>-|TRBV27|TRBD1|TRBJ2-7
CASSPNILQQGAFYEQYF
TGTGCCAGCAGTCCAAATATTCTCCAACAGGGGGCTTTCTACGAGCAGTACTTC
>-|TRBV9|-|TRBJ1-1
CASRGPNTEAFF
TGTGCCAGCAGAGGACCGAACACTGAAGCTTTCTTT
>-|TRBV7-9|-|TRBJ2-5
CASSSLGRGEETQYF
TGTGCCAGCAGCTCCTTGGGCCGGGGCGAAGAGACCCAGTACTTC
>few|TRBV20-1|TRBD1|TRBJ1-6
CSAEGQGLSSYNSPLHF
TGCAGTGCTGAAGGACAGGGGCTGAGCTCCTATAATTCACCCCTCCACTTT
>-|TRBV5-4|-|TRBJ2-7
CASSLAAVAYEQYF
TGTGCCAGCAGCTTGGCCGCCGTAGCCTACGAGCAGTACTTC
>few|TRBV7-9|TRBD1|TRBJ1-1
CASRNSGRGPEAFF
TGTGCCAGCAGAAATTCGGGAAGGGGGCCCGAAGCTTTCTTT
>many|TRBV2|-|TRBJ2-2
CAGGGGTGELFF
TGTGCCGGAGGAGGCGGTACCGGGGAGCTGTTTTTT
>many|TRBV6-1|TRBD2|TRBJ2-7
CASKSRLAGPYEQYF
TGTGCCAGCAAATCAAGACTAGCGGGACCCTACGAGCAGTACTTC